The clone carrying this TCR beta chain turned up a few times. This entry belongs to a study of T-cell reconstitution after alpha-beta-depleted transplantation in children. Preparation of the TCRbeta library involved a method that used unique molecular identifiers. TCRdb re-called the PCR reads through MiXCR, storing one row per CDR3 protein. Here the sample spans around 400,000 distinct CDR3 sequences, around 21% being singletons. Trimming pared 3 bases from V and 0 bases from J, leaving 5 bases between. The V gene's germline CDR1 is LNHNV and CDR2 YYDKDF (reference sequence). The CDR3 extends over 14 amino acids.

Sequences were derived from PBMCs from the stem cell graft donor, sampled from the stem cell graft. This sequence was found in a human donor who donated a stem cell graft to a child with acute myeloid leukemia. This chain uses TRBV15 with TRBJ2-2; D gene uncertain. The CDR3 DNA is TGTGCCACCAGCAGCGAGCCGAACACCGGGGAGCTGTTTTTT. Translated, it gives CATSSEPNTGELFF.